Sequencing of this TCR beta chain was carried out in a study of cytomegalovirus exposure and HLA in healthy donors. The PCR used 60 Vbeta and 13 Jbeta primers. The repertoire was sequenced with immunoSEQ multiplex PCR; TCRdb's copy has only in-frame clones and lacks some. The sample holds tens of thousands of clones, about 74% seen once. Germline lookup yields CDR1 KGHSH and CDR2 LQKENI. There are 18 residues in the CDR3. Trimming removed 1 base from V and 3 bases from J; junction bases left unmatched: 14. V is TRBV18 and J is TRBJ1-1; 7 bases are shared with TRBD1. The sequence derives from a man aged 30-40 years in good health and CMV-seronegative. Sequencing was performed on PBMCs. The CDR3 spells CASSPRVGGTVVDTEAFF. DNA for the CDR3: TGTGCCAGCTCACCACGCGTGGGCGGGACAGTGGTTGACACTGAAGCTTTCTTT. Using reference TRBV18 and TRBJ1-1 for the parts outside the CDR3, the full variable domain is NAGVMQNPRHLVRRRGQEARLRCSPMKGHSHVYWYRQLPEEGLKFMVYLQKENIIDESGMPKERFSAEFPKEGPSILRIQQVVRGDSAAYFCASSPRVGGTVVDTEAFFGQGTRLTVV.